This T cell receptor beta chain was recorded in a study of cytomegalovirus exposure and HLA in healthy donors. In its sample, this clone was seen once. Antigen: not known. Libraries were prepared by immunoSEQ multiplex PCR; TCRdb keeps only in-frame clonotypes and omits some of them. This repertoire shows some 98,000 clones, roughly 84% found once; its top ten account for about 5.7%. The donors were members of the validation cohort comprising over 100 subjects, separate from the roughly 730-subject first cohort. The germline CDR1 and CDR2 sequences are DFQATT and SNEGSKA (reference sequence). This CDR3 region has 11 residues. Study findings and constraints: Subsequent analysis found a tendency for first-cohort TCR clusters to co-occur within the 120 validation repertoires.

The receptor comes from a man in his late teens or twenties in good health and CMV-seropositive. The chain has TRBV20-1 and TRBJ2-4; perhaps TRBD2 as D (6 bases). Sequencing was carried out using PBMCs. The DNA for the CDR3 is TGCAGGCGGGGAGGCAAAAACATTCAGTACTTC. Amino acids: CRRGGKNIQYF.